Presented here are 12 T cell receptor beta chains from one specimen sequenced in a study of T cell responses to AZD1222 COVID-19 vaccine (dated by TCRdb to about 2021). The method was the immunoSEQ multiplex PCR assay. TCRdb holds this immuneACCESS table with in-frame rearrangements only. Some clones are missing; in checked studies, unresolved V genes explain under half, and the rest has no known cause. This sample holds over 150,000 clones; 85% to 95% were observed only once. Of the sample, more than 1.5% is held by the ten largest clones. Taken with the paper, the label for time point translates to: about 28 days (+/-7) after the second vaccine dose. The specimen was peripheral blood, collected 28 days after the second AZD1222 dose. These TCRs come from an adult who received the AZD1222 COVID-19 vaccine.

The chain carries TRBV6-5 and TRBJ2-7; 7 bases agree with TRBD1. The length of the CDR3 is 15 residues. From germline, CDR1 is MNHEY and CDR2 SVGAGI. V trimming: 0 bases; J trimming: 0 bases; junction bases outside the gene matches: 2. The CDR3 coding sequence is TGTGCCAGCAGTTACTCGGGGACAGACTCCTACGAGCAGTACTTC. Amino acids: CASSYSGTDSYEQYF.

With respect to this clone: An end of the junction does not agree with germline; a read error may underlie this. The V gene is TRBV2, the J gene TRBJ1-2; D perhaps matches TRBD1 (5 bases). Germline CDR1 reads SNHLY; CDR2 reads FYNNEI. The CDR3 has 11 residues. The CDR3 DNA sequence: TGTGCCAGCAGGGAAGGGGTCGGCTACACCTTC. Protein sequence: CASREGVGYTF.

The chain employs TRBV20-1 and TRBJ2-7; unclear D gene. Germline V gene lookup returns CDR1 DFQATT and CDR2 SNEGSKA (reference sequence). The CDR3 covers 11 residues. Trimming took off 5 bases at V and 0 bases at J, with 5 bases between the two ends. The CDR3 DNA follows: TGCAGTGCTTTAAGCTCCTACGAGCAGTACTTC. This translates into CSALSSYEQYF.

The chain joins TRBV28 to TRBJ1-2; perhaps TRBD1 as D (6 bases). Per germline, CDR1 MDHEN and CDR2 SYDVKM. Trimming took off 7 bases at V and 8 bases at J, with 26 bases between the two ends. CDR3 length: 16 residues. The CDR3 loop is CASTAAGHFMTRGYTF. The CDR3 DNA follows: TGTGCCAGCACCGCCGCGGGACATTTCATGACTCGGGGCTACACCTTC.

This chain uses TRBV25-1 with TRBJ2-3; a weak D match, TRBD2 (5 bases). The V and J ends lost 4 bases and 5 bases respectively, with 10 bases between them. There are 13 residues in the CDR3. Germline V gives CDR1 MGHDK, CDR2 SYGVNS. DNA for the CDR3: TGTGCCAGCAGTGTCCCGGGGATAGATACGCAGTATTTT. This encodes CASSVPGIDTQYF. The full variable domain, its missing parts supplied by reference TRBV25-1 and TRBJ2-3, is EADIYQTPRYLVIGTGKKITLECSQTMGHDKMYWYQQDPGMELHLIHYSYGVNSTEKGDLSSESTVSRIRTEHFPLTLESARPSHTSQYLCASSVPGIDTQYFGPGTRLTVL.

V gene TRBV19 combines with J gene TRBJ1-6; D uncertain. This CDR3 region has 13 residues. Trimming pared 3 bases from V and 10 bases from J, leaving 10 bases between. Germline V CDR1 and CDR2: LNHDA, SQIVND (reference sequence). The CDR3 sequence is CASSIGSASPLHF. The CDR3 nucleotides read TGTGCCAGTAGTATTGGAAGCGCCTCACCCCTCCACTTT. The full variable domain, completed using reference TRBV19 and TRBJ1-6, is DGGITQSPKYLFRKEGQNVTLSCEQNLNHDAMYWYRQDPGQGLRLIYYSQIVNDFQKGDIAEGYSVSREKKESFPLTVTSAQKNPTAFYLCASSIGSASPLHFGNGTRLTVT.

The chain recombines TRBV4-3 with TRBJ1-1, with D perhaps TRBD1 (6 bases). Trimming cost V 0 bases and J 1 base, with 15 bases left between them. The germline V gene encodes CDR1 LGHNA and CDR2 YSLEER. CDR3 size: 17 residues. The CDR3 protein is CASSQDAMGGRNTEAFF. The CDR3 DNA reads TGCGCCAGCAGCCAAGATGCTATGGGGGGCCGGAACACTGAAGCTTTCTTT.

The chain combines TRBV11-3 with TRBJ2-7, with TRBD1 matching 10 bases. CDR1 SGHNT and CDR2 YENEEA come from the germline V gene. This CDR3 region has 16 residues. J was trimmed by 7 bases and V by 5 bases; bases with no gene match: 14. CDR3 in DNA: TGTGCCAGCAGCCTATCCACCGGGACAGGGGTGAGGGAGCAGTACTTC. This encodes CASSLSTGTGVREQYF.

The DNA for the CDR3 is TGTGCCAGCGCCAGGCGGGGGTACGGGACAGATACGCAGTATTTT. Translating gives CASARRGYGTDTQYF. The genes are TRBV5-4 and TRBJ2-3, with 7 bases identical to TRBD2. This CDR3 contains 15 residues. V trimming: 7 bases; J trimming: 3 bases; junction bases outside the gene matches: 11. Germline CDR1 and CDR2: SGHNT and YYREEE (reference sequence).

The chain uses TRBV30 and TRBJ1-5; D is possibly TRBD1 (6 bases). V was cut by 4 bases and J by 7 bases, with 14 bases left in between. The CDR3 is 13 amino acids. Germline-derived CDR1 and CDR2 are GTSNPN and SVGIG (reference sequence). The CDR3 nucleotides are TGTGCCTGGACTGGCGGACAGCTACAGCCCCAGCATTTT. It codes for CAWTGGQLQPQHF.

The chain joins TRBV3-1 (or the pseudogene TRBV3-2) to TRBJ2-1, with D possibly being TRBD2 (6 bases). Trimming removed 3 bases at V and 9 bases at J, with 9 bases between. The CDR3 is made up of 12 amino acids. Looked up from germline, CDR1 is LGHDT and CDR2 is YNNKEL (reference sequence). CDR3 bases: TGTGCCAGCAGCCACTCCGGGGGTGAGCAGTTCTTC. Translation: CASSHSGGEQFF.

The gene calls are TRBV5-6 and TRBJ2-7; D is tentatively TRBD1 or TRBD2 (5 bases each). CDR3 length: 15 residues. Per the germline V gene, CDR1 is SGHDT and CDR2 is YYEEEE. Trimming stripped 2 bases from V and 2 bases from J, with 14 bases between. DNA of the CDR3: TGTGCCAGCAGCTTTGGGACCCTTCGACCCTACGAGCAGTACTTC. Protein product: CASSFGTLRPYEQYF.